These 5 T cell receptor beta chains originate from one sample sequenced in a study of T cell responses to AZD1222 COVID-19 vaccine. TCRdb's table, derived via immunoSEQ multiplex PCR, lists solely in-frame clones and lacks some. The sample lists 100,000 or so clones, about 89% seen once, with over 15% in the top ten. Specimen: peripheral blood, collected on day 0 of AZD1222 vaccination. These receptors all come from an adult in good health.

The chain employs TRBV3-1 (or the pseudogene TRBV3-2) and TRBJ2-7; 11 bases line up with TRBD2. Germline lookup yields CDR1 LGHDT and CDR2 YNNKEL (reference sequence). This CDR3 contains 16 residues. Unmatched junction bases numbered 6, after V lost 5 bases and J lost 0 bases. The CDR3 here is CASSYRLAGNSYEQYF. The CDR3 region has the DNA TGTGCCAGCAGCTATCGACTAGCGGGAAACTCCTACGAGCAGTACTTC.

V is TRBV9 and J is TRBJ1-1; no reliable D call. Per the germline V gene, CDR1 is SGDLS and CDR2 is YYNGEE. Deletions cut 0 bases from V and 0 bases from J, with 12 bases between. There are 16 residues in the CDR3. CDR3 loop: CASSVGVSGLNTEAFF. Written as DNA, the CDR3 is TGTGCCAGCAGCGTAGGGGTATCAGGCTTGAACACTGAAGCTTTCTTT.

CDR3 in DNA: TGTGCCAGCATGCCCCCCACCGGGGGACGGGGCTACACCTTC. It specifies CASMPPTGGRGYTF. This chain uses TRBV6-5 with TRBJ1-2; tentatively, D is TRBD1 (5 bases). Trimming took 7 bases from V and 8 from J, leaving 20 bases between them. Germline CDR1 and CDR2: MNHEY and SVGAGI. CDR3 length equals 14 residues.

CDR3 region: CASSDLSSGEYNEQFF. The CDR3 nucleotides are TGTGCCAGCAGTGATCTTTCTAGCGGGGAATACAATGAGCAGTTCTTC. This chain uses TRBV25-1 with TRBJ2-1; the match to TRBD2 covers 9 bases. Losses at the gene ends were 3 bases for V and 4 bases for J; bases not matched to a gene: 7. The CDR3 loop spans 16 amino acids. Germline CDR1 and CDR2: MGHDK and SYGVNS.

This sequence joins TRBV5-1 and TRBJ2-7; D gene uncertain. Germline V CDR1 and CDR2: SGHRS, YFSETQ. This CDR3 contains 13 residues. Between the trimmed V and J ends, which lost 2 bases and 3 bases, there was a span of 9 bases. For the CDR3, the DNA is TGCGCCAGCAGCTTCTCCAACGTCTACGAGCAGTACTTC. Amino acids: CASSFSNVYEQYF.